Reported below is one T cell receptor beta chain. The antigen remains undetermined. cDNA synthesis used the whole RNA isolate, giving expressed TCRB sequences. TCRdb's table, derived via immunoSEQ multiplex PCR, lists solely in-frame clones and lacks some. Of about 160,000 clones in the sample, 6% to 9% were seen once. Central memory, naive, regulatory and stem cell-like memory CD4+ cells were sorted by CD45RO/CCR7/CD25/CD127/CD95/CD27. These data come from a study of beta chain features in type 1 diabetes. Findings and limits, study-wide: Although PCR might favor shorter templates, it would do so equally in patients and controls. Researchers report that Type 1 diabetes patients had moderately but significantly shorter TCRB CDR3s across all four CD4+ subsets. Whether TCRB rearrangement is influenced by HLA type was left unresolved in this analysis.

This TCR was recovered from a man younger than 30 with type 1 diabetes. The sample consisted of central memory CD4+ T cells from blood.

The CDR3 is CASSDRTVSKNIQYF. CDR3 DNA: TGTGCCAGCAGCGATCGGACAGTCTCCAAAAACATTCAGTACTTC. V usage is TRBV6-1 and J usage is TRBJ2-4, with D tentatively TRBD1 (6 bases). This CDR3 comprises 15 residues. V lost 6 bases, J lost 2 bases, and 14 bases lay in between. Germline CDR1 reads MNHNS; CDR2 reads SASEGT.